A single sample is the source of the 9 T cell receptor beta chains below, sequenced in a study of blood T cell repertoires in COVID-19. TCRdb's copy holds only in-frame clones and misses some; the assay was immunoSEQ multiplex PCR. Of 95,000 to 120,000 clones listed, about three quarters are singletons. The sequenced material came from peripheral blood. The receptors stem from a woman aged 40-49 years with acute or convalescent COVID-19.

The genes are TRBV2 and TRBJ2-5; 7 nucleotides agree with TRBD2. Per germline, CDR1 SNHLY and CDR2 FYNNEI. The CDR3 spans 15 residues. Trimming at V came to 7 bases and at J to 5 bases, leaving 13 bases not matched to a gene. Here the CDR3 DNA reads TGTGCCAGCATGGGTGGCGGGGGACGCGGGGAGACCCAGTACTTC. Protein sequence: CASMGGGGRGETQYF.

The chain couples TRBV5-4 to TRBJ1-1; no definite D call. Germline assignment: CDR1 SGHNT and CDR2 YYREEE (reference sequence). The CDR3 is 14 residues long. Trimming took off 5 bases at V and 4 bases at J, with 15 bases between the two ends. The CDR3 DNA sequence: TGTGCCAGCAGATACCAGCGAGGGAGCACTGAAGCTTTCTTT. As protein: CASRYQRGSTEAFF.

This clone was detected only once. The chain couples TRBV29-1 to TRBJ1-1; 7 bases map to TRBD1. V trimming: 5 bases; J trimming: 5 bases; junction bases outside the gene matches: 11. Germline-derived CDR1 and CDR2 are SQVTM and ANQGSEA. The CDR3 runs to 14 residues. In DNA form, the CDR3 reads TGCAGCGTTCTGCAGGGGGTTAGAGGGACTGAAGCTTTCTTT. It encodes CSVLQGVRGTEAFF.

At least ten counts were recorded for this clone. The chain is built from TRBV18 and TRBJ2-7, with D possibly being TRBD1 (6 bases). V shed 0 bases and J shed 2 bases, with 14 bases lying between them. Germline CDR1 is KGHSH and CDR2 is LQKENI. This CDR3 is built from 16 residues. CDR3 residues: CASSPPGTGSPYEQYF. CDR3 in DNA: TGTGCCAGCTCACCACCGGGTACAGGGTCCCCCTACGAGCAGTACTTC.

The rearrangement links TRBV18 to TRBJ2-1; D might be TRBD1 (6 bases). CDR1 and CDR2 (germline): KGHSH, LQKENI. CDR3 length equals 16 residues. Trimming removed 3 bases from V and 4 bases from J, with 16 bases in between. The CDR3 protein is CASSPNTGTSYNEQFF. The CDR3 DNA reads TGTGCCAGCTCACCTAATACCGGGACATCTTACAATGAGCAGTTCTTC.

The chain carries TRBV3-1 (or the pseudogene TRBV3-2) and TRBJ1-3, with 12 bases matching TRBD1. The CDR3 covers 16 residues. CDR1 LGHDT and CDR2 YNNKEL come from the germline V gene (reference sequence). J gave up 5 bases and V 1 base, and 3 bases lay outside the gene matches. The CDR3 region has the DNA TGTGCCAGCAGCCAAGGGGGGACAGGGGGCAGAAACACCATATATTTT. As protein: CASSQGGTGGRNTIYF.

The chain is built from TRBV30 and TRBJ1-1; unclear D gene. CDR1 and CDR2 (germline): GTSNPN, SVGIG (reference sequence). Trimming pared 0 bases from V and 6 bases from J, leaving 5 bases between. The CDR3 length is 11 residues. This CDR3 reads CAWSVLSEAFF. CDR3 sequence (DNA): TGTGCCTGGAGTGTACTTTCTGAAGCTTTCTTT.

This clone turned up a few times. The V gene is TRBV12-3 or TRBV12-4, the J gene TRBJ2-2; D is unclear. The germline V and J ends were trimmed by 5 bases and 6 bases, with 7 bases remaining between them. This CDR3 has 12 amino acids. CDR3 DNA sequence: TGTGCCAGCAGTCTCCCCCCCGGGGAGCTGTTTTTT. Its protein is CASSLPPGELFF.

The genes are TRBV6-5 and TRBJ2-1; weak D call: TRBD2 (6 bases). With 0 bases removed from V and 2 bases from J, the gap between germline ends came to 8 bases. The CDR3 is 15 amino acids. Germline V gene lookup returns CDR1 MNHEY and CDR2 SVGAGI. The CDR3, as DNA: TGTGCCAGCAGTTACTCGACTAGTACCTACAATGAGCAGTTCTTC. It yields the protein CASSYSTSTYNEQFF.